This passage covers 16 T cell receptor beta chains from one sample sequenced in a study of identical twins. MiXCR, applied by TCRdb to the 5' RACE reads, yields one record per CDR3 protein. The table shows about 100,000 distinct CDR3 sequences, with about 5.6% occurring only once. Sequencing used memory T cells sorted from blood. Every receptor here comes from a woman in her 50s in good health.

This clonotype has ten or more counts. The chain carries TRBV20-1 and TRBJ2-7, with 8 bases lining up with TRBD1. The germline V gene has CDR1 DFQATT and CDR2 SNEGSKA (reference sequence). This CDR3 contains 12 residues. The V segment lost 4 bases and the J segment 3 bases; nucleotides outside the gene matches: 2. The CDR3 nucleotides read TGCAGTGCTACGGACAGGGTCTACGAGCAGTACTTC. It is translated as CSATDRVYEQYF.

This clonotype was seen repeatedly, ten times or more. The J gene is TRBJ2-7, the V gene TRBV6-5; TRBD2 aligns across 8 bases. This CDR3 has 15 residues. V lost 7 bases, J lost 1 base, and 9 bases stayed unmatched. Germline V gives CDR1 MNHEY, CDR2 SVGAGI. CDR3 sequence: CASNSYSGKSYEQYF. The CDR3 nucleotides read TGTGCCAGCAATTCCTATAGCGGGAAATCCTACGAGCAGTACTTC.

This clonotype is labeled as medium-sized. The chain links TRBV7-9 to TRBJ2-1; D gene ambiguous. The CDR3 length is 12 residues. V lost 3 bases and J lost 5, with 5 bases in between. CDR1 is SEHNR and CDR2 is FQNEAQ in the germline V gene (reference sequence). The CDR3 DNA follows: TGTGCCAGCAGCTTTGGGGACAATGAGCAGTTCTTC. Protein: CASSFGDNEQFF.

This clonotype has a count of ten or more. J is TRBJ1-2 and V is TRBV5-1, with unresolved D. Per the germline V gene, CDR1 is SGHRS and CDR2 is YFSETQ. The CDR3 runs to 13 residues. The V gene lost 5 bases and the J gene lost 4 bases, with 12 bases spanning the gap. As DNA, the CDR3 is TGCGCCAGCAGATCGACCGACGGCTATGGCTACACCTTC. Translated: CASRSTDGYGYTF.

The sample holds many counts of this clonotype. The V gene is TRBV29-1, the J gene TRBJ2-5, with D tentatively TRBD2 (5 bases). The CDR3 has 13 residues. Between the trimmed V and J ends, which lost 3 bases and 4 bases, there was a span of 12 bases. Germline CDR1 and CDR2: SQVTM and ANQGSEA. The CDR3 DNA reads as TGCAGCGTTGAGAGGTCTCGGGGAGAGACCCAGTACTTC. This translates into CSVERSRGETQYF.

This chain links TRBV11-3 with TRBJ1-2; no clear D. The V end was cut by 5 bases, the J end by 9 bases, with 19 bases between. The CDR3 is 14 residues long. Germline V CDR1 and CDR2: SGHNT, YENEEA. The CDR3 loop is CASSQGLRSYSYTF. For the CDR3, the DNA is TGTGCCAGCAGCCAAGGGCTCAGATCGTATAGCTACACCTTC.

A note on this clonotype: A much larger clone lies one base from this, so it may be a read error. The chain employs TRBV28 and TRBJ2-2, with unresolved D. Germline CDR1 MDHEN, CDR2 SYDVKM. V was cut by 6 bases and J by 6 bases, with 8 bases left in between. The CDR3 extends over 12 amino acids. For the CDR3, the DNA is TGTGCCAGCAGGTGGCAGGCCGGGGAGCTGTTTTTT. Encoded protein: CASRWQAGELFF.

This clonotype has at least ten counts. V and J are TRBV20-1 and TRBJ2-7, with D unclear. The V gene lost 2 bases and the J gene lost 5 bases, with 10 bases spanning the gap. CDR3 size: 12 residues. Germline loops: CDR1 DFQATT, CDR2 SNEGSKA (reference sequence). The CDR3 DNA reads TGCAGTGCTAGAACGGCATTCCACGAGCAGTACTTC. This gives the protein CSARTAFHEQYF.

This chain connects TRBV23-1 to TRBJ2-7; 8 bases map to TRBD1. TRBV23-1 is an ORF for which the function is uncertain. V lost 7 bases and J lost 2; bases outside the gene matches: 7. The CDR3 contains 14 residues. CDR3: CASIDRGQAYEQYV. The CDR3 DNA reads TGCGCCAGCATCGACCGGGGACAGGCCTACGAGCAGTACGTC.

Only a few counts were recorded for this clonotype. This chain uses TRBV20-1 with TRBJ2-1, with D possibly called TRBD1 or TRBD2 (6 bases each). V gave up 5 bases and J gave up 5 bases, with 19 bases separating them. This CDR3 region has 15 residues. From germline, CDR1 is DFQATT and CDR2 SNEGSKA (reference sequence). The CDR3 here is CSAATLGGWDNEQFF. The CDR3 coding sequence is TGCAGTGCTGCCACCCTCGGGGGCTGGGACAATGAGCAGTTCTTC.

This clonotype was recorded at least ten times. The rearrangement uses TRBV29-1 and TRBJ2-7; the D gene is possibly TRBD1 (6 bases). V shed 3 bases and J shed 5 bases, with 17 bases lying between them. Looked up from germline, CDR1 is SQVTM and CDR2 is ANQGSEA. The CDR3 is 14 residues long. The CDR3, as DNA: TGCAGCGTTGAGCAGGCAGGGGTGATCAACGAGCAGTACTTC. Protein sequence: CSVEQAGVINEQYF.

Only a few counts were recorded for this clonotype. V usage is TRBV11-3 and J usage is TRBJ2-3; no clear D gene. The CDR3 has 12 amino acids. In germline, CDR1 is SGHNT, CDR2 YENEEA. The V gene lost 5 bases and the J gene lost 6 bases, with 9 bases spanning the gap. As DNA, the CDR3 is TGTGCCAGCAGCCAAGACGGGGATACGCAGTATTTT. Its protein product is CASSQDGDTQYF.

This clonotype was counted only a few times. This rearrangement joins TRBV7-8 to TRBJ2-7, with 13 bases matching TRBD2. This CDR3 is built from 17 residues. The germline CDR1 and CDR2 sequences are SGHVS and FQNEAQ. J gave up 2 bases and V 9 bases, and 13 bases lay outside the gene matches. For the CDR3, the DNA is TGTGCCAGTAACCCTCCGGGACTAGCGGGGAGTACCTACGAGCAGTACTTC. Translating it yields CASNPPGLAGSTYEQYF.

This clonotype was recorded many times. CDR3 amino acids: CASKLTSGTYEQYV. DNA for the CDR3: TGTGCCAGCAAGCTGACTAGCGGGACGTACGAGCAGTACGTC. This chain uses TRBV6-6 with TRBJ2-7; 11 bases fit TRBD2. This CDR3 comprises 14 residues. The V and J ends lost 7 bases and 4 bases, in that order; junction bases with no gene match: 6. The germline V gene encodes CDR1 MNHNY and CDR2 SVGAGI (reference sequence).

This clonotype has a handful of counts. CDR3 bases: TGCGCCAGCAGCCAAGTGGTAGCGCCCTCTACGCAGTATTTT. Translating gives CASSQVVAPSTQYF. This rearrangement joins TRBV4-1 to TRBJ2-3; possible D gene TRBD2, 5 bases. The CDR3 is 14 amino acids. The germline CDR1 and CDR2 sequences are MGHRA and YSYEKL. Trimming removed 1 base at V and 8 bases at J, with 13 bases between.

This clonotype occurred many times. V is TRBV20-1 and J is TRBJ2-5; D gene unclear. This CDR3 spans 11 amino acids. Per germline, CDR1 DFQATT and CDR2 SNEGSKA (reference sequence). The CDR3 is CSAVLQETQYF. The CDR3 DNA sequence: TGCAGCGCAGTTTTACAAGAGACCCAGTACTTC.